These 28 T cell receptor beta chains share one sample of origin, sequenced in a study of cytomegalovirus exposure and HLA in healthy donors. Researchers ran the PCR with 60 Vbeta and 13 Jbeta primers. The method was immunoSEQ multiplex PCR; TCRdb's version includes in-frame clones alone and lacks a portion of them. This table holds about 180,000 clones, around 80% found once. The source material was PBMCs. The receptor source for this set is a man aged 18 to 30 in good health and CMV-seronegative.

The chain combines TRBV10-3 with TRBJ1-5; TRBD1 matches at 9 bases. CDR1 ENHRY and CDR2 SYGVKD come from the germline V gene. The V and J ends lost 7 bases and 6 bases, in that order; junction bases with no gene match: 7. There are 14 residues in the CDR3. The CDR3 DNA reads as TGTGCCATCAACTCACAGGGGGCGAGTCAGCCCCAGCATTTT. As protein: CAINSQGASQPQHF.

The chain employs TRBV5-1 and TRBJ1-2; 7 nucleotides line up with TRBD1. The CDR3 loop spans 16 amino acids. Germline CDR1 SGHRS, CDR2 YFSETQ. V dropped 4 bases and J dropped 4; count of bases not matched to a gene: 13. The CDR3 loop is CASSQEPGQQFYGYTF. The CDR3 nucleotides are TGCGCCAGCAGCCAGGAGCCGGGACAGCAATTCTATGGCTACACCTTC. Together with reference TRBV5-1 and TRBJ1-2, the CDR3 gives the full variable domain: KAGVTQTPRYLIKTRGQQVTLSCSPISGHRSVSWYQQTPGQGLQFLFEYFSETQRNKGNFPGRFSGRQFSNSRSEMNVSTLELGDSALYLCASSQEPGQQFYGYTFGSGTRLTVV.

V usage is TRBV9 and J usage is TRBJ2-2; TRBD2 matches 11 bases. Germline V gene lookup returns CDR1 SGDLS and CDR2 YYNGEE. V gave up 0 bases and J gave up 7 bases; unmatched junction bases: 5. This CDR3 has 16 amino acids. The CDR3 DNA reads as TGTGCCAGCAGCGTAGTAGCGGGAGGGTCTCACGGGGAGCTGTTTTTT. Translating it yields CASSVVAGGSHGELFF.

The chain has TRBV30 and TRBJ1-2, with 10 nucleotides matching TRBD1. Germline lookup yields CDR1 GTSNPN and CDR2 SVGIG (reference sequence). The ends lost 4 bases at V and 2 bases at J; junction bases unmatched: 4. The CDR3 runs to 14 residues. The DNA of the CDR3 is TGTGCCTGGATGCCGGGACAGGGGAACTATGGCTACACCTTC. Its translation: CAWMPGQGNYGYTF.

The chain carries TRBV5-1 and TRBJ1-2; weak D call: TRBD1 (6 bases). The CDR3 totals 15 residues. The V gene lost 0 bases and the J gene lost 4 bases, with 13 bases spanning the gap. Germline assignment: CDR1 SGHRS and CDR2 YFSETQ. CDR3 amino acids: CASSLASWTAYGYTF. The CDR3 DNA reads TGCGCCAGCAGCTTGGCCAGTTGGACAGCCTATGGCTACACCTTC.

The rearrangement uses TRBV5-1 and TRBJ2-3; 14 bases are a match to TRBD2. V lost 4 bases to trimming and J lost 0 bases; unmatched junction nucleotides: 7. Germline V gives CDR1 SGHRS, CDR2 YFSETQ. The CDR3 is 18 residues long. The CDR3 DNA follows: TGCGCCAGCAGCGTGGGACTAGCGGGAGTACTAAGCACAGATACGCAGTATTTT. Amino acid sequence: CASSVGLAGVLSTDTQYF.

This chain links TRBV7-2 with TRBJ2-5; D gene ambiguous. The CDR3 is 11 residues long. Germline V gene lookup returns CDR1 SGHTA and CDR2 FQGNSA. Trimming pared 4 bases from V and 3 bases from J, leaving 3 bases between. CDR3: CASSYKETQYF. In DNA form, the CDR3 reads TGTGCCAGCAGCTATAAAGAGACCCAGTACTTC.

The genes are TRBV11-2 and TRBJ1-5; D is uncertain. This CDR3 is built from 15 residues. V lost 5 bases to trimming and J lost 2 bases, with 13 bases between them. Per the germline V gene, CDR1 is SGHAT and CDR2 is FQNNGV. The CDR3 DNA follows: TGTGCCAGCAGCCCCGGCGGGATGGGCAATCAGCCCCAGCATTTT. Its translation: CASSPGGMGNQPQHF.

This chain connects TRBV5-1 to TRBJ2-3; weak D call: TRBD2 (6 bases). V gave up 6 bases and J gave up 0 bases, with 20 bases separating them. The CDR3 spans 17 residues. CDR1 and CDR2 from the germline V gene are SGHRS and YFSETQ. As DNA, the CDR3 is TGCGCCAGCAACACCCGCCCAGCGGGCATTAGCACAGATACGCAGTATTTT. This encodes CASNTRPAGISTDTQYF.

The CDR3 DNA sequence: TGTGCCAGCAGCTTAGCGACAGGGGCGGGCTACGAGCAGTACTTC. It specifies CASSLATGAGYEQYF. The chain joins TRBV7-6 to TRBJ2-7; 8 bases match TRBD1. V shed 0 bases, J shed 3 bases, and the junction held 4 bases outside the gene matches. This CDR3 comprises 15 residues. The germline V gene has CDR1 SGHVS and CDR2 FNYEAQ.

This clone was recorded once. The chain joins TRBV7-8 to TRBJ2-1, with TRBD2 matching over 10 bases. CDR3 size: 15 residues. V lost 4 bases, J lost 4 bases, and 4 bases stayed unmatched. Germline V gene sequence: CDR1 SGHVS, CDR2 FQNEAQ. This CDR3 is CASSSQRGGYNEQFF. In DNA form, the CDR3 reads TGTGCCAGCAGCTCTCAGCGGGGGGGATACAATGAGCAGTTCTTC. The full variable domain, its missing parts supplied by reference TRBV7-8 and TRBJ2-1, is GAGVSQSPRYKVAKRGQDVALRCDPISGHVSLFWYQQALGQGPEFLTYFQNEAQLDKSGLPSDRFFAERPEGSVSTLKIQRTQQEDSAVYLCASSSQRGGYNEQFFGPGTRLTVL.

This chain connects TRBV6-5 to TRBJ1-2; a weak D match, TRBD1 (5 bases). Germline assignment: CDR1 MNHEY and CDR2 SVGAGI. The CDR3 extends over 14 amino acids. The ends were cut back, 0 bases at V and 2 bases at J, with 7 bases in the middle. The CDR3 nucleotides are TGTGCCAGCAGTTACTCCGGACAAAACTATGGCTACACCTTC. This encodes CASSYSGQNYGYTF.

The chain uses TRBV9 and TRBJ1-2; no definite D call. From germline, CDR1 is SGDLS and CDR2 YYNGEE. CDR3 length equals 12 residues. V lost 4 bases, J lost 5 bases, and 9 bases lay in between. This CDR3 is CASSLDGYGYTF. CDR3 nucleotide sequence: TGTGCCAGCAGCTTAGACGGGTATGGCTACACCTTC.

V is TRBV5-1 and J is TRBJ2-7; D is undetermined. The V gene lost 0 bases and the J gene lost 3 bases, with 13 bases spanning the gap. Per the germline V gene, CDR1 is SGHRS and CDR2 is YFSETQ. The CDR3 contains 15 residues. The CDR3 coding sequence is TGCGCCAGCAGCTTGGCCCCCCGCGGAGACTACGAGCAGTACTTC. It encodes CASSLAPRGDYEQYF. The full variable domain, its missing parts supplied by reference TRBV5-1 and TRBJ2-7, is KAGVTQTPRYLIKTRGQQVTLSCSPISGHRSVSWYQQTPGQGLQFLFEYFSETQRNKGNFPGRFSGRQFSNSRSEMNVSTLELGDSALYLCASSLAPRGDYEQYFGPGTRLTVT.

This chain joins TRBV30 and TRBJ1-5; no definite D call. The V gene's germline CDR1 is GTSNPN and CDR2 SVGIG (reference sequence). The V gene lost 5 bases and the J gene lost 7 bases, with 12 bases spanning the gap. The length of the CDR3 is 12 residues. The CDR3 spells CAWDVAGQPQHF. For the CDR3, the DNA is TGTGCCTGGGACGTGGCGGGACAGCCCCAGCATTTT.

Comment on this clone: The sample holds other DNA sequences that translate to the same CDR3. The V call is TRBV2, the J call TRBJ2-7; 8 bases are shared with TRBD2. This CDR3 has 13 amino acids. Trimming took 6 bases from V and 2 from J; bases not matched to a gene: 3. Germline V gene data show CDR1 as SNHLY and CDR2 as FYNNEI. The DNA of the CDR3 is TGTGCCAGCAGCCGAGCGGGGGCCTACGAGCAGTACTTC. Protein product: CASSRAGAYEQYF. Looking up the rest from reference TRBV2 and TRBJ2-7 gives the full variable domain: EPEVTQTPSHQVTQMGQEVILRCVPISNHLYFYWYRQILGQKVEFLVSFYNNEISEKSEIFDDQFSVERPDGSNFTLKIRSTKLEDSAMYFCASSRAGAYEQYFGPGTRLTVT.

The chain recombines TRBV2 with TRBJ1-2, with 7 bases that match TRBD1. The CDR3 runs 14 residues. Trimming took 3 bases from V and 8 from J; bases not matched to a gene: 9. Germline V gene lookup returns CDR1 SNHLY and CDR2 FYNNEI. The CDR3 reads CASSDTGVTGGYTF. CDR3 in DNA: TGTGCCAGCAGTGACACAGGGGTAACCGGCGGCTACACCTTC.

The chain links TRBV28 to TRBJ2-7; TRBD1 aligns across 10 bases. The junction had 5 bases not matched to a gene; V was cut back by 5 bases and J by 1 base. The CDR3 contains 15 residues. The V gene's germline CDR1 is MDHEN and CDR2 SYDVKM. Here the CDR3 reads CASSRDRGLSYEQYF. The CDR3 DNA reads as TGTGCCAGCAGTCGGGACAGGGGCTTATCCTACGAGCAGTACTTC.

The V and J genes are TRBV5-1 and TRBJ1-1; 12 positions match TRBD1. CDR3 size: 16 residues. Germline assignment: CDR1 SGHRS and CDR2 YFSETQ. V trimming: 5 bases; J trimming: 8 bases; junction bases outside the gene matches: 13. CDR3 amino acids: CASSMATPGTGGEAFF. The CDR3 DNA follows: TGCGCCAGCAGTATGGCCACGCCAGGGACAGGGGGCGAAGCTTTCTTT. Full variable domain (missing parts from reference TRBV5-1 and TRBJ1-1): KAGVTQTPRYLIKTRGQQVTLSCSPISGHRSVSWYQQTPGQGLQFLFEYFSETQRNKGNFPGRFSGRQFSNSRSEMNVSTLELGDSALYLCASSMATPGTGGEAFFGQGTRLTVV.

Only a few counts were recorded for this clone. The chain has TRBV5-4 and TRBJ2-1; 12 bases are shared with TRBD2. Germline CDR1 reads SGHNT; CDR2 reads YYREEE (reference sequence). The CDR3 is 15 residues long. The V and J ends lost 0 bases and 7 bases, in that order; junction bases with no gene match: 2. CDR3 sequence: CASSLALAGGNEQFF. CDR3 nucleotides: TGTGCCAGCAGCTTGGCCCTAGCGGGAGGGAATGAGCAGTTCTTC.

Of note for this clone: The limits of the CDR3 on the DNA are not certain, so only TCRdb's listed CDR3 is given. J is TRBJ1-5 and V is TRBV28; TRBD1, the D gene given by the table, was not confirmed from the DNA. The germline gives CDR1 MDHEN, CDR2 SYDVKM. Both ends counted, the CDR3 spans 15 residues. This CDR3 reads CASSTSGQGDQPQHF.

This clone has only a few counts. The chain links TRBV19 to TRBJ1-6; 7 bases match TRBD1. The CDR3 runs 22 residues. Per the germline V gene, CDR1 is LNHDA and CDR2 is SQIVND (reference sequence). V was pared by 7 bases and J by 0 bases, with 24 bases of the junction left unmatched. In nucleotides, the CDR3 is TGTGCCAGTAATCCTAAACTTCCCCGTGGACAGGCCTCGAGCTCCTATAATTCACCCCTCCACTTT. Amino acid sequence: CASNPKLPRGQASSSYNSPLHF.

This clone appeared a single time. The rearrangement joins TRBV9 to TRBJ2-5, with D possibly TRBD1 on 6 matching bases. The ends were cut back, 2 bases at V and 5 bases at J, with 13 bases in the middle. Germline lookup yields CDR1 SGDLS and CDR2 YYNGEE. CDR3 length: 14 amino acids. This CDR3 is CASSVAQGKETQYF. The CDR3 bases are TGTGCCAGCAGCGTTGCACAGGGAAAGGAGACCCAGTACTTC.

The CDR3 sequence: CASTEGARGYTF. Here the CDR3 DNA reads TGTGCCAGCACTGAGGGGGCGAGGGGCTACACCTTC. The chain joins TRBV28 to TRBJ1-2, with 7 bases fitting TRBD1. The ends lost 7 bases at V and 8 bases at J; junction bases unmatched: 7. Germline CDR1 is MDHEN and CDR2 is SYDVKM. The CDR3 runs 12 residues.

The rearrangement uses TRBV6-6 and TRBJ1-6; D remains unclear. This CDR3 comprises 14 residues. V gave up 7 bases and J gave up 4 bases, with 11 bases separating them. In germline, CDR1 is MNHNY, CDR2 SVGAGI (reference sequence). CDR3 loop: CASTERDYNSPLHF. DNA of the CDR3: TGTGCCAGCACCGAGAGAGATTATAATTCACCCCTCCACTTT.

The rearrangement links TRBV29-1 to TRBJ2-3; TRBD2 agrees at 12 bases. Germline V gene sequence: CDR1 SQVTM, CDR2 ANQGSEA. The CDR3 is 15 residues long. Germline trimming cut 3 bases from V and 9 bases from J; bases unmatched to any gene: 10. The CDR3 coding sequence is TGCAGCGTTGATGTACTAGCGGGAGGTGGGTCCACGCAGTATTTT. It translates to CSVDVLAGGGSTQYF.

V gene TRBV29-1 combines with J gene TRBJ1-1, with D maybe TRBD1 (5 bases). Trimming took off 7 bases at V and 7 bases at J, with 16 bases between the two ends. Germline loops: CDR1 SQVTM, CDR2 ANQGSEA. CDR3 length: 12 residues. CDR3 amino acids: CSAGGAASEAFF. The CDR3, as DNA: TGCAGCGCCGGGGGAGCAGCTAGTGAAGCTTTCTTT.

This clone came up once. CDR3: CAISEGQLRSYNEQFF. DNA for the CDR3: TGTGCCATCAGTGAAGGACAACTGCGCTCCTACAATGAGCAGTTCTTC. The chain is built from TRBV10-3 and TRBJ2-1, with D maybe TRBD1 (5 bases). Trimming removed 3 bases at V and 0 bases at J, with 12 bases between. The CDR3 totals 16 residues. The germline gives CDR1 ENHRY, CDR2 SYGVKD.